Each of the 16 T cell receptor beta chains below was sequenced from the same sample in a study of T cells in Graves' hyperthyroidism and ophthalmopathy. Amplification of TCR beta CDR3 regions used RNA as the template. Initially, a first-round RT-PCR of the TCR CDR3 employed the HTBI primer set. MiXCR, applied by TCRdb to the multiplex PCR reads, yields one record per CDR3 protein. The sample contains about 420,000 distinct CDR3 sequences, 15% to 19% of which appear only once. The sequencing sample was made of blood. The receptors here all came from a young woman with Graves' hyperthyroidism.

This clonotype came up once. This may be a read error, as it is one base from a much larger clone. The J gene is TRBJ2-2, the V gene TRBV28; a weak D match, TRBD1 (6 bases). Per the germline V gene, CDR1 is MDHEN and CDR2 is SYDVKM. This CDR3 has 14 residues. The CDR3 is CVSSFHRAKGELFF. The CDR3 region has the DNA TGTGTCAGCAGTTTCCACAGGGCGAAAGGGGAGCTGTTTTTT.

This clonotype was found a few times. The chain combines TRBV20-1 with TRBJ1-3; 8 bases align to TRBD1. CDR3 length: 15 amino acids. V lost 5 bases and J lost 4; bases outside the gene matches: 10. Germline values: CDR1 DFQATT, CDR2 SNEGSKA (reference sequence). The CDR3 region is CSASGQGGGGNTIYF. The CDR3, as DNA: TGCAGTGCTTCAGGACAGGGAGGGGGGGGAAACACCATATATTTT.

This clonotype has a handful of counts. This chain links TRBV5-5 with TRBJ2-3; 7 bases agree with TRBD2. CDR1 is SGHKS and CDR2 is YYEKEE in the germline V gene (reference sequence). J lost 3 bases, V lost 2 bases, and 9 bases had no gene match. This CDR3 region has 16 residues. The CDR3 reads CASSFRSGGGTDTQYF. CDR3 sequence (DNA): TGTGCCAGCAGCTTTCGCTCTGGGGGGGGAACAGATACGCAGTATTTT.

This clonotype was seen only a few times. V gene TRBV10-3 combines with J gene TRBJ2-1; 7 nucleotides align to TRBD1. With V trimmed by 8 bases and J by 7 bases, 8 bases remained unmatched. The CDR3 has 13 residues. Germline assignment: CDR1 ENHRY and CDR2 SYGVKD. Here the CDR3 reads CAIANLDRNEQFF. CDR3 bases: TGTGCCATCGCTAATTTGGACAGGAATGAGCAGTTCTTC.

The chain has TRBV12-3 or TRBV12-4 and TRBJ1-5; 10 bases fit TRBD1. Germline trimming cut 6 bases from V and 6 bases from J; bases unmatched to any gene: 5. The CDR3 runs to 14 residues. The CDR3 loop reads CASRSGTGAQPQHF. The CDR3, as DNA: TGTGCCAGCAGGTCCGGGACAGGGGCTCAGCCCCAGCATTTT.

This clonotype occurred many times. V is TRBV10-3 and J is TRBJ2-5, with D maybe TRBD1 (5 bases). The CDR3 has 15 residues. V lost 4 bases and J lost 5, with 17 bases in between. CDR1 and CDR2 from the germline V gene are ENHRY and SYGVKD. In DNA, the CDR3 is TGTGCCATCAGTGGCCAGGGCGAGGTTGGGGAGACCCAGTACTTC. This codes for CAISGQGEVGETQYF.

This clonotype was found many times. This rearrangement joins TRBV28 to TRBJ1-5; D is uncertain. CDR1 and CDR2 (germline): MDHEN, SYDVKM. Between the trimmed V and J ends, which lost 5 bases and 3 bases, there was a span of 14 bases. This CDR3 region has 15 residues. The CDR3 DNA reads as TGTGCCAGCAGTGGGTCCAGCGGGAACAATCAGCCCCAGCATTTT. It yields the protein CASSGSSGNNQPQHF.

Comment on this clonotype: A read error is possible here, since a much larger clone lies one base away. The chain combines TRBV29-1 with TRBJ1-1, with 8 bases that match TRBD1. The trim removed 7 bases at V and 4 bases at J, leaving 8 bases unmatched. Per germline, CDR1 SQVTM and CDR2 ANQGSEA. CDR3 size: 13 residues. The CDR3 DNA follows: TGCAGCGCGGAGGGACAGGATTTCACTGAAGCTTTCTTT. This gives the protein CSAEGQDFTEAFF.

This clonotype was picked up many times. The chain recombines TRBV3-1 with TRBJ2-1, with D possibly being TRBD1 (6 bases). V lost 5 bases and J lost 12, with 23 bases in between. The germline V gene has CDR1 LGHDT and CDR2 YNNKEL (reference sequence). CDR3 length: 15 residues. The CDR3 spells CASSFPGSLGAWQFF. CDR3 sequence (DNA): TGTGCCAGCAGCTTCCCCGGTAGCTTGGGGGCCTGGCAGTTCTTC.

This clonotype was counted ten times or more. This chain links TRBV7-9 with TRBJ2-1; tentatively, D is TRBD1 (5 bases). Trimming took off 2 bases at V and 10 bases at J, with 18 bases between the two ends. Germline V gene sequence: CDR1 SEHNR, CDR2 FQNEAQ (reference sequence). The CDR3 consists of 15 residues. The CDR3 DNA reads as TGTGCCAGCAGCTTATTACCTCAGGGTCCAGGGGAGCAGTTCTTC. Amino acids: CASSLLPQGPGEQFF. Drawing the rest from reference TRBV7-9 and TRBJ2-1, the complete variable domain is DTGVSQNPRHKITKRGQNVTFRCDPISEHNRLYWYRQTLGQGPEFLTYFQNEAQLEKSRLLSDRFSAERPKGSFSTLEIQRTEQGDSAMYLCASSLLPQGPGEQFFGPGTRLTVL.

A few counts support this clonotype. This chain links TRBV5-1 with TRBJ2-7; 9 bases agree with TRBD1. Trimming took 2 bases from V and 4 from J; bases not matched to a gene: 7. This CDR3 is 15 amino acids long. CDR1 SGHRS and CDR2 YFSETQ come from the germline V gene. Written as DNA, the CDR3 is TGCGCCAGCAGCTTATTACAGGGGGCAGGTTACGAGCAGTACTTC. Translating it yields CASSLLQGAGYEQYF.

This clonotype was seen a few times. V gene TRBV3-1 combines with J gene TRBJ1-1, with D perhaps matching TRBD1 (5 bases). Trimming pared 0 bases from V and 3 bases from J, leaving 11 bases between. The V gene's germline CDR1 is LGHDT and CDR2 YNNKEL (reference sequence). There are 15 residues in the CDR3. CDR3 DNA sequence: TGTGCCAGCAGCCAAGATCGGGGGGGTTACACTGAAGCTTTCTTT. This sequence encodes CASSQDRGGYTEAFF.

The rearrangement links TRBV14 to TRBJ2-2; a possible D gene is TRBD1 (6 bases). The CDR3 is 14 residues long. Germline loops: CDR1 SGHDN, CDR2 FVKESK. V was trimmed by 8 bases and J by 0 bases, leaving 10 bases between them. The CDR3 is CASRTDPNTGELFF. CDR3 coding DNA: TGTGCCAGCCGGACAGATCCGAACACCGGGGAGCTGTTTTTT.

This sequence joins TRBV5-4 and TRBJ2-3; 10 bases line up with TRBD1. V lost 2 bases, J lost 3 bases, and 6 bases stayed unmatched. Per germline, CDR1 SGHNT and CDR2 YYREEE (reference sequence). The CDR3 is made up of 16 amino acids. The CDR3, as DNA: TGTGCCAGCAGCTTCGTCGGACAGGGGGTTACAGATACGCAGTATTTT. This gives the protein CASSFVGQGVTDTQYF.

The CDR3 DNA reads as TGTGCCACCAGCGCTCCGGGACAGGGGGCGAAAGAGCAGTACTTC. This codes for CATSAPGQGAKEQYF. The V call is TRBV15, the J call TRBJ2-7; TRBD1 matches at 12 bases. The J segment lost 7 bases and the V segment lost 5 bases, leaving 9 bases of the junction unmatched. The CDR3 has 15 residues. The germline CDR1 and CDR2 sequences are LNHNV and YYDKDF (reference sequence).

This clonotype was observed at least ten times. J is TRBJ1-4 and V is TRBV11-2; no reliable D call. The germline V gene encodes CDR1 SGHAT and CDR2 FQNNGV. The CDR3 is 14 residues long. V was shortened by 2 bases and J by 2 bases, with 6 bases between the two germline ends. CDR3 residues: CASSLRETNEKLFF. CDR3 DNA: TGTGCCAGCAGCTTACGGGAGACTAATGAAAAACTGTTTTTT.